The text below deals with one TCR beta chain. At deep level, the assay was performed. Method: immunoSEQ multiplex PCR; TCRdb's copy keeps in-frame clones and lacks some. The table shows 2,500,000 or so clones, with approximately 90% occurring only once. These data come from a study of shared clonotypes between healthy human individuals. Study context: Three CD4 naive, three CD4 memory, two CD8 naive and one CD8 memory plate were used per donor.

The donor population consisted of healthy HIV-negative adults with no recent acute infections or vaccinations. CD45RA+ naive and CD45RA-negative memory subsets were separated from CD4+ cells. The CDR3 length is 12 residues. V lost 3 bases, J lost 2 bases, and 5 bases lay in between. CDR1 SGHNT and CDR2 YYREEE come from the germline V gene (reference sequence). This receptor was obtained from a man aged 18 to 35 in good health. Some clones in this sample may be carry-over from other donors' samples. The genes are TRBV5-4 and TRBJ2-5; D call uncertain. The source material was naive CD4+ T cells from PBMCs. Specified subset: CD45RA+ positively selected. The CDR3 sequence: CASSSVQETQYF. In nucleotides, the CDR3 is TGTGCCAGCAGCTCCGTTCAAGAGACCCAGTACTTC.